A selection of T cell receptor beta chains follows, all from one sample in a study of shared clonotypes between healthy human individuals. Using immunoSEQ multiplex PCR, the repertoire was profiled, and TCRdb retains in-frame clones only, with some absent. The sample has over 2 million clones; 85% to 95% are singletons. Sequenced sample: naive CD4+ T cells sorted from blood. The source of these receptors is a man aged 18 to 30 in good health. The CDR3 runs from the conserved cysteine through the conserved F or W. D genes are given only for firm matches. The size entry is marked missing in some rows and otherwise reads once, few, many or a size class.

size: NA; D: NA; J: TRBJ1-1; V: TRBV7-8; CDR3: CASSLETRTTNTEAFF; DNA: TGTGCCAGCAGCTTAGAAACAAGGACTACGAACACTGAAGCTTTCTTT
size: NA; D: NA; J: TRBJ1-2; V: TRBV25-1; CDR3: CASSEPNTLGGYTF; DNA: TGTGCCAGCAGTGAACCCAACACCCTGGGTGGCTACACCTTC
size: once; D: NA; J: TRBJ1-4; V: TRBV19; CDR3: CASSRESAGKTNEKLFF; DNA: TGTGCCAGTAGTAGGGAGTCAGCAGGAAAGACTAATGAAAAACTGTTTTTT
size: NA; D: NA; J: TRBJ1-2; V: TRBV5-4; CDR3: CASSRTVDSYGYTF; DNA: TGTGCCAGCAGCCGAACCGTGGACAGCTATGGCTACACCTTC
size: NA; D: TRBD1; J: TRBJ2-7; V: TRBV6-6; CDR3: CASSWGQGAYEQYF; DNA: TGTGCCAGCAGTTGGGGACAGGGGGCCTACGAGCAGTACTTC
size: NA; D: NA; J: TRBJ1-1; V: TRBV30; CDR3: CAWSGMNTEAFF; DNA: TGTGCCTGGAGTGGAATGAACACTGAAGCTTTCTTT
size: NA; D: NA; J: TRBJ1-1; V: TRBV6-5; CDR3: CASSYSEGTEAFF; DNA: TGTGCCAGCAGTTACTCGGAAGGAACTGAAGCTTTCTTT
size: once; D: TRBD1; J: TRBJ2-1; V: TRBV5-1; CDR3: CASSFRQGSYNEQFF; DNA: TGCGCCAGCAGTTTTCGACAGGGCTCCTACAATGAGCAGTTCTTC
size: NA; D: TRBD2; J: TRBJ2-3; V: TRBV18; CDR3: CASSPLAGPYTDTQYF; DNA: TGTGCCAGCTCACCACTAGCGGGGCCGTACACAGATACGCAGTATTTT
size: NA; D: NA; J: TRBJ1-2; V: TRBV25-1; CDR3: CATSADRDYGYTF; DNA: TGTGCCACCTCTGCCGACAGAGACTATGGCTACACCTTC
size: NA; D: NA; J: TRBJ1-2; V: TRBV7-9; CDR3: CASSLASGNRSPTNYGYTF; DNA: TGTGCCAGCAGCTTAGCGTCCGGAAACAGGTCCCCTACTAACTATGGCTACACCTTC
size: NA; D: TRBD1; J: TRBJ1-6; V: TRBV28; CDR3: CASSGTGKDSPLHF; DNA: TGTGCCAGCAGCGGGACAGGGAAAGATTCACCCCTCCACTTT
size: NA; D: NA; J: TRBJ2-7; V: TRBV7-2; CDR3: CASSFDRLGRNEQYF; DNA: TGTGCCAGCAGCTTTGACAGGTTGGGAAGGAACGAGCAGTACTTC
size: NA; D: NA; J: TRBJ1-5; V: TRBV4-1; CDR3: CASSQAGTWGQPQHF; DNA: TGCGCCAGCAGCCAAGCGGGGACCTGGGGTCAGCCCCAGCATTTT
size: many; D: TRBD2; J: TRBJ2-2; V: TRBV5-1; CDR3: CASSLGLAGVSGELFF; DNA: TGCGCCAGCAGCCTGGGACTAGCGGGAGTGTCGGGGGAGCTGTTTTTT
size: NA; D: NA; J: TRBJ1-6; V: TRBV28; CDR3: CASTLRSSNSPLHF; DNA: TGTGCCAGCACCTTGCGGTCCTCTAATTCACCCCTCCACTTT
size: NA; D: TRBD2; J: TRBJ2-1; V: TRBV6-1; CDR3: CASSGKRGRGNNEQFF; DNA: TGTGCCAGCAGTGGAAAGCGGGGGAGGGGGAACAATGAGCAGTTCTTC
size: NA; D: NA; J: TRBJ2-2; V: TRBV7-9; CDR3: CASSFKNTGELFF; DNA: TGTGCCAGCAGCTTTAAGAACACCGGGGAGCTGTTTTTT
size: once; D: TRBD1; J: TRBJ2-7; V: TRBV10-1; CDR3: CASSELIGTVTEQYF; DNA: TGCGCCAGCAGTGAGTTGATCGGGACAGTAACCGAGCAGTACTTC
size: NA; D: NA; J: TRBJ1-6; V: TRBV6-5; CDR3: CASMVGANSPLHF; DNA: TGTGCCAGCATGGTAGGAGCAAATTCACCCCTCCACTTT
size: NA; D: TRBD2; J: TRBJ2-4; V: TRBV19; CDR3: CASSSSGVAKNIQYF; DNA: TGTGCCAGTAGTTCTAGCGGGGTAGCCAAAAACATTCAGTACTTC
size: NA; D: TRBD1; J: TRBJ2-7; V: TRBV7-2; CDR3: CASSLYRGSEQYF; DNA: TGTGCCAGCAGCTTATACAGGGGGAGCGAGCAGTACTTC
size: NA; D: NA; J: TRBJ1-1; V: TRBV5-1; CDR3: CASCPQAAGGGTEAFF; DNA: TGCGCCTCCTGTCCTCAGGCAGCCGGCGGGGGCACTGAAGCTTTCTTT
size: few; D: NA; J: TRBJ1-2; V: TRBV30; CDR3: CAWSTTLHYGYTF; DNA: TGTGCCTGGAGTACAACCCTTCACTATGGCTACACCTTC
size: NA; D: NA; J: TRBJ1-1; V: TRBV10-3; CDR3: CAISESGLANTEAFF; DNA: TGTGCCATCAGTGAGTCTGGGTTGGCGAACACTGAAGCTTTCTTT
size: NA; D: NA; J: TRBJ2-2; V: TRBV6-5; CDR3: CATNRETGELFF; DNA: TGTGCCACTAACAGGGAAACCGGGGAGCTGTTTTTT
size: NA; D: TRBD1; J: TRBJ1-2; V: TRBV28; CDR3: CASSLGTGRAYGYTF; DNA: TGTGCCAGCAGTTTAGGGACAGGAAGGGCCTATGGCTACACCTTC
size: NA; D: NA; J: TRBJ1-1; V: TRBV6-1; CDR3: CASSSNEGRGTEAFF; DNA: TGTGCCAGCAGTTCCAACGAAGGGAGGGGCACTGAAGCTTTCTTT
size: NA; D: NA; J: TRBJ2-7; V: TRBV6-5; CDR3: CASSSGGSYEQYF; DNA: TGTGCCAGCAGTTCAGGGGGGTCCTACGAGCAGTACTTC
size: once; D: NA; J: TRBJ1-1; V: TRBV28; CDR3: CASSLVRRYTEAFF; DNA: TGTGCCAGCAGTTTAGTAAGAAGATACACTGAAGCTTTCTTT
size: NA; D: NA; J: TRBJ2-7; V: TRBV2; CDR3: CASSDRWRLEQYF; DNA: TGTGCCAGCAGTGATAGGTGGAGACTCGAGCAGTACTTC
size: NA; D: TRBD1; J: TRBJ2-5; V: TRBV7-9; CDR3: CASSLLLDRDRETQYF; DNA: TGTGCCAGCAGCTTACTACTCGACAGGGACAGAGAGACCCAGTACTTC
size: NA; D: NA; J: TRBJ2-1; V: TRBV10-3; CDR3: CAISAGANEQFF; DNA: TGTGCCATCAGTGCTGGTGCTAATGAGCAGTTCTTC
size: NA; D: NA; J: TRBJ1-5; V: TRBV6-1; CDR3: CAARRVDSNQPQHF; DNA: TGTGCCGCACGTCGGGTGGACAGCAATCAGCCCCAGCATTTT
size: NA; D: TRBD1; J: TRBJ1-1; V: TRBV28; CDR3: CASSRQGIAFF; DNA: TGTGCCAGCAGTCGACAGGGAATAGCTTTCTTT
size: NA; D: TRBD1; J: TRBJ2-5; V: TRBV10-3; CDR3: CAISEGGGLARGTQYF; DNA: TGTGCCATCAGTGAAGGGGGCGGGCTGGCTCGAGGGACCCAGTACTTC
size: NA; D: NA; J: TRBJ1-3; V: TRBV11-2; CDR3: CASSLAVENTIYF; DNA: TGTGCCAGCAGCTTAGCGGTCGAAAACACCATATATTTT